Following are 2 T cell receptor beta chains from one sample sequenced in a study of cytomegalovirus exposure and HLA in healthy donors. Primers for the PCR totalled 60 Vbeta and 13 Jbeta. Clones were sequenced by immunoSEQ multiplex PCR, and TCRdb holds only the in-frame ones, with some missing. This sample has 55,000 or so clones, with about 82% found just once. The sequencing sample was made of PBMCs. These receptor sequences come from a young man in good health and CMV-seronegative.

V usage is TRBV28 and J usage is TRBJ1-1; D ambiguous. The CDR3 has 11 amino acids. Germline lookup yields CDR1 MDHEN and CDR2 SYDVKM. V lost 3 bases, J lost 11 bases, and 10 bases lay in between. The CDR3 DNA follows: TGTGCCAGCAGTTTCCCTCGAGGGGCTTTCTTT. Amino acids: CASSFPRGAFF.

The genes are TRBV18 and TRBJ1-1; D is possibly TRBD1 (5 bases). The length of the CDR3 is 14 residues. Germline V lookup: CDR1 KGHSH, CDR2 LQKENI. Trimming shortened V by 2 bases and J by 2 bases, and 9 bases separated the two germline ends. This CDR3 is CASSPVDSNTEAFF. In nucleotides, the CDR3 is TGTGCCAGCTCACCAGTCGACAGCAACACTGAAGCTTTCTTT. The variable domain in full, with the rest retrieved from reference TRBV18 and TRBJ1-1, is NAGVMQNPRHLVRRRGQEARLRCSPMKGHSHVYWYRQLPEEGLKFMVYLQKENIIDESGMPKERFSAEFPKEGPSILRIQQVVRGDSAAYFCASSPVDSNTEAFFGQGTRLTVV.